Here is one T cell receptor (beta chain) with its context. Its specificity is not known. This PCR relied on a set of 60 Vbeta primers and 13 Jbeta primers. Assay used: immunoSEQ multiplex PCR; TCRdb lists only in-frame clones, some missing. The sample lists 90,000 or so clones; around 74% were seen once. The data were obtained in a study of cytomegalovirus exposure and HLA in healthy donors. Study context: Genotyping of nearly 400 donors showed that 80% to 85% belonged to the Caucasian-associated ancestry cluster.

Germline trimming cut 6 bases from V and 1 base from J; bases unmatched to any gene: 3. Per the germline V gene, CDR1 is MDHEN and CDR2 is SYDVKM. The CDR3 runs to 15 residues. Regarding the study as a whole: Exclusion as indistinguishable affected some V segments, including TRBV6-2 and TRBV6-3.

The TCR comes from a young man in good health and CMV-seropositive. The material sequenced was PBMCs. The chain employs TRBV28 and TRBJ2-3, with 11 bases lining up with TRBD2. The CDR3: CASSNSGGGTDTQYF. CDR3 sequence (DNA): TGTGCCAGCAGCAATAGCGGGGGGGGCACAGATACGCAGTATTTT.